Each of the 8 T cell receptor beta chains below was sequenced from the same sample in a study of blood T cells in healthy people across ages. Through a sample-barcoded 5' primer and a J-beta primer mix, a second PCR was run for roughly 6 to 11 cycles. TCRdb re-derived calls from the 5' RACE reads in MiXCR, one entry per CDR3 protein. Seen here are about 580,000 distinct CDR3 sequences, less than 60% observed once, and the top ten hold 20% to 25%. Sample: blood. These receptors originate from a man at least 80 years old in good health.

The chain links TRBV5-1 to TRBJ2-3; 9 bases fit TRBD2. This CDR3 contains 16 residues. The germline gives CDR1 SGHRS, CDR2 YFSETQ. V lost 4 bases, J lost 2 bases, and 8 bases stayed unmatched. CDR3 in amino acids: CASSSKREDVTDTQYF. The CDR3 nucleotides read TGCGCCAGCAGCAGCAAGCGGGAGGATGTCACAGATACGCAGTATTTT.

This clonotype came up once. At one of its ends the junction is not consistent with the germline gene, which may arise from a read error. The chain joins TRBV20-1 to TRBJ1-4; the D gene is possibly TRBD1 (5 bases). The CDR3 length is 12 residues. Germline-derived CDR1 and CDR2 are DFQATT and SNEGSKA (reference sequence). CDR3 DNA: TGCAATGCTAGACAGACTAATGAAAAACTGTTTTTT. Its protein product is CNARQTNEKLFF.

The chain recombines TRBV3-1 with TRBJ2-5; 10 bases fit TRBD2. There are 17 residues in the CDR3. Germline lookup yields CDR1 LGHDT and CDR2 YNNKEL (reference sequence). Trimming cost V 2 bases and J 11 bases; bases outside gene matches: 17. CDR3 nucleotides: TGTGCCAGCAGCCAAAGGGGGCGGACTAGCGGAAACAATGAGCAGTACTTC. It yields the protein CASSQRGRTSGNNEQYF.

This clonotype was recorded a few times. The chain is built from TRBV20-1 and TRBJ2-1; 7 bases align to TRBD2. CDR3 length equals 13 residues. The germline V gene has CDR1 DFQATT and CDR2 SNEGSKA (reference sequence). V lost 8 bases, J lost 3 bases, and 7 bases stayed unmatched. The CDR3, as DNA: TGCAGTCCCGGGAGCGGGAACTACAATGAGCAGTTCTTC. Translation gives CSPGSGNYNEQFF.

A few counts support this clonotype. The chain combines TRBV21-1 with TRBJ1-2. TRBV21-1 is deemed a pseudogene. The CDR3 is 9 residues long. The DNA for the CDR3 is TGTGCCAGCGGGCATGGCTACACCTTC. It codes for CASGHGYTF.

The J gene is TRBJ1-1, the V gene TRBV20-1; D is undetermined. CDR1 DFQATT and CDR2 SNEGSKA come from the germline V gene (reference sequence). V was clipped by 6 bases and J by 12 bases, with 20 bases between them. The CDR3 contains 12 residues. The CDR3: CSAEGGDPKSFF. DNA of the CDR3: TGCAGTGCCGAGGGAGGCGACCCCAAATCTTTCTTT.

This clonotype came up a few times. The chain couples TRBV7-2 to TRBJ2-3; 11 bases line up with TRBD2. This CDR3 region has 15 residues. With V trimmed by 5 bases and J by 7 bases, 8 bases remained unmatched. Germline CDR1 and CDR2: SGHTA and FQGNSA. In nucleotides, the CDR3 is TGTGCCAGCAGCCTTAGCGGGGGGGCCATTAATACGCAGTATTTT. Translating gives CASSLSGGAINTQYF. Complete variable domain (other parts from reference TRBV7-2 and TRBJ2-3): GAGVSQSPSNKVTEKGKDVELRCDPISGHTALYWYRQSLGQGLEFLIYFQGNSAPDKSGLPSDRFSAERTGGSVSTLTIQRTQQEDSAVYLCASSLSGGAINTQYFGPGTRLTVL.

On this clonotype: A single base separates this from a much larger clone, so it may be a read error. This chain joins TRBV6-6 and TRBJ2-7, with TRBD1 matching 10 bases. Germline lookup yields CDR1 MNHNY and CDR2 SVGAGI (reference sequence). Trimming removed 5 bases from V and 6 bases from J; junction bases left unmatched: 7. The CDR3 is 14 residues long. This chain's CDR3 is CASSDGTGEGEQYF. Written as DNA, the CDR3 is TGTGCCAGCAGTGACGGGACAGGGGAGGGCGAGCAGTACTTC.